The next 9 T cell receptor beta chains were all read from a single sample in a study of shared clonotypes between healthy human individuals (dated by TCRdb to 2018 to 2021). CD8 naive samples consisted of CD45RO-negative cells that were positively selected for CCR7, yielding a CD45RA+CCR7+ population without TemRA cells. The method was the immunoSEQ multiplex PCR assay. Here the immuneACCESS table is served through TCRdb, limited to in-frame sequences with V and J called. Missing clones are a known gap in these copies; in checked studies unresolved V genes cover under half, and the rest lacks a known reason. The sample table holds fewer than 850,000 clones, of which approximately 97% were seen once. The ten biggest clones cover less than 0.3% of the sample. Material: naive CD8+ T cells sorted from blood. Read against the paper, the sample's cell subset or site label means: CD45RA+CCR7+. Every receptor here comes from a man aged 25 to 40 in good health.

The chain uses TRBV28 and TRBJ2-7, with 8 bases lining up with TRBD2. Germline loops: CDR1 MDHEN, CDR2 SYDVKM. Losses at the gene ends were 6 bases for V and 0 bases for J; bases not matched to a gene: 10. This CDR3 has 16 amino acids. As DNA, the CDR3 is TGTGCCAGCAGGTCCCCGCTAGCGGGCCTCTCCTACGAGCAGTACTTC. It specifies CASRSPLAGLSYEQYF.

This chain joins TRBV28 and TRBJ2-7; perhaps D is TRBD1 or TRBD2 (5 bases each). V was shortened by 4 bases and J by 4 bases, with 17 bases between the two germline ends. Germline lookup yields CDR1 MDHEN and CDR2 SYDVKM. The CDR3 spans 15 residues. This CDR3 reads CASSSRFEGRYEQYF. CDR3 in DNA: TGTGCCAGCAGTTCCCGATTTGAGGGGCGTTACGAGCAGTACTTC. The complete variable domain, with remaining parts taken from reference TRBV28 and TRBJ2-7, reads DVKVTQSSRYLVKRTGEKVFLECVQDMDHENMFWYRQDPGLGLRLIYFSYDVKMKEKGDIPEGYSVSREKKERFSLILESASTNQTSMYLCASSSRFEGRYEQYFGPGTRLTVT.

The chain carries TRBV7-3 and TRBJ2-7; 11 bases align to TRBD2. The CDR3 is 20 amino acids. V lost 2 bases to trimming and J lost 0 bases; unmatched junction nucleotides: 15. CDR1 SGHTA and CDR2 FQGTGA come from the germline V gene. CDR3 nucleotides: TGTGCCAGCAGCTTAGGCCATCCCGGGACTAGCGGTGAGAGCTCCTACGAGCAGTACTTC. Its protein product is CASSLGHPGTSGESSYEQYF.

The chain links TRBV9 to TRBJ2-7; D is unresolved. The V end was cut by 0 bases, the J end by 2 bases, with 9 bases between. The CDR3 has 14 residues. CDR1 SGDLS and CDR2 YYNGEE come from the germline V gene. The CDR3 nucleotides read TGTGCCAGCAGCGTAGAAGGAGATACCTACGAGCAGTACTTC. This gives the protein CASSVEGDTYEQYF.

The chain uses TRBV7-9 and TRBJ2-7; 12 bases are a match to TRBD2. Germline V gives CDR1 SEHNR, CDR2 FQNEAQ (reference sequence). V lost 6 bases to trimming and J lost 3 bases; unmatched junction nucleotides: 6. The CDR3 extends over 15 amino acids. CDR3 nucleotide sequence: TGTGCCAGCAGGTCAGGACTAGCGGGAAACTACGAGCAGTACTTC. Translating it yields CASRSGLAGNYEQYF.

This clone was found once. The gene calls are TRBV2 and TRBJ1-2, with D unresolved. There are 14 residues in the CDR3. V was pared by 11 bases and J by 8 bases, with 24 bases between. Germline values: CDR1 SNHLY, CDR2 FYNNEI. CDR3 in DNA: TGTGCCCTCGAACCCGGCAGGACCACTTGGGGCTACACCTTC. Residues: CALEPGRTTWGYTF.

V and J are TRBV25-1 and TRBJ2-5; weak D call: TRBD1 (6 bases). The CDR3 extends over 15 amino acids. V lost 3 bases and J 5 bases, leaving 16 bases between the germline ends. Germline V gene lookup returns CDR1 MGHDK and CDR2 SYGVNS. In nucleotides, the CDR3 is TGTGCCAGCAGTGAGACAGGATTTTTACCGGAGACCCAGTACTTC. Its translation: CASSETGFLPETQYF.

The chain couples TRBV2 to TRBJ2-1, with 8 positions matching TRBD2. The CDR3 spans 14 residues. The trim removed 6 bases at V and 1 base at J, leaving 2 bases unmatched. The germline CDR1 and CDR2 sequences are SNHLY and FYNNEI. In nucleotides, the CDR3 is TGTGCCAGCAGGACTAGCGTTTCCTACAATGAGCAGTTCTTC. The encoded protein is CASRTSVSYNEQFF.

The chain has TRBV2 and TRBJ2-5; D is unresolved. The CDR3 runs 15 residues. The V end was cut by 2 bases, the J end by 0 bases, with 10 bases between. CDR1 and CDR2 (germline): SNHLY, FYNNEI. CDR3 sequence (DNA): TGTGCCAGCAGTGAACAAGTTCGGAACCAAGAGACCCAGTACTTC. This codes for CASSEQVRNQETQYF. Looking up the rest from reference TRBV2 and TRBJ2-5 gives the full variable domain: EPEVTQTPSHQVTQMGQEVILRCVPISNHLYFYWYRQILGQKVEFLVSFYNNEISEKSEIFDDQFSVERPDGSNFTLKIRSTKLEDSAMYFCASSEQVRNQETQYFGPGTRLLVL.